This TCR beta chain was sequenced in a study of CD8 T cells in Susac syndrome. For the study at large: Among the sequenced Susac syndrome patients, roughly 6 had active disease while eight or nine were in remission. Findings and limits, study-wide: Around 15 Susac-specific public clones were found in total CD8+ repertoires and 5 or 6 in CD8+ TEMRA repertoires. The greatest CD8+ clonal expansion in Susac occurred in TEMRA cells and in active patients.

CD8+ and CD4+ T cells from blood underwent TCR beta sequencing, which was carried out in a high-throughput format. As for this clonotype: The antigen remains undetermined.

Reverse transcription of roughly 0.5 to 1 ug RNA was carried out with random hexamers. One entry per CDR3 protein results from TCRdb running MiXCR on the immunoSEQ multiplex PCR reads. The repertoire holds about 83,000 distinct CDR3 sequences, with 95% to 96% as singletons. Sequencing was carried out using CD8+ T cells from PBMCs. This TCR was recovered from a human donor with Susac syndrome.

CDR3 protein: CSARGPGTGGNTIYF. DNA for the CDR3: TGCAGTGCTAGAGGCCCCGGGACAGGTGGAAACACCATATATTTT. This rearrangement joins TRBV20-1 to TRBJ1-3, with 8 bases lining up with TRBD1. The trim removed 1 base at V and 3 bases at J, leaving 5 bases unmatched. The V gene's germline CDR1 is DFQATT and CDR2 SNEGSKA (reference sequence). The CDR3 is 15 residues long.